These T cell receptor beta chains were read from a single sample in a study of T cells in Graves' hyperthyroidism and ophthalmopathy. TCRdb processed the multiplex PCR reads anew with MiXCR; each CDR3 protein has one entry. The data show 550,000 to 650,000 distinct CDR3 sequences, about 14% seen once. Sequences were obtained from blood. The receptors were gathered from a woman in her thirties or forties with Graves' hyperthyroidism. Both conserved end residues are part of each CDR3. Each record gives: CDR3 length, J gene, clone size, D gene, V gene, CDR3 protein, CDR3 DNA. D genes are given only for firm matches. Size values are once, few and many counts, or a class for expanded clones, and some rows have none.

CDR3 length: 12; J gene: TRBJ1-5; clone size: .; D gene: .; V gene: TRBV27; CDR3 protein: CASRGTNQPQHF; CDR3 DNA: TGTGCCAGCAGAGGGACCAATCAGCCCCAGCATTTT
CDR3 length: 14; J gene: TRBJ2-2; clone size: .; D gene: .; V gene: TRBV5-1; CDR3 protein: CASSLGQSTGELFF; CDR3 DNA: TGCGCCAGCAGCTTGGGACAGAGCACCGGGGAGCTGTTTTTT
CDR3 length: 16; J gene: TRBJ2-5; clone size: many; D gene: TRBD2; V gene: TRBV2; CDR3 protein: CASSVSSGSRGETQYF; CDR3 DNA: TGTGCCAGCAGTGTATCAAGCGGGAGTCGGGGAGAGACCCAGTACTTC
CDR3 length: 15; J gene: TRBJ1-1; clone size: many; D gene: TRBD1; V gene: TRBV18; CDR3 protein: CASSPSYQGGTEAFF; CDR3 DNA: TGTGCCAGCTCACCCTCATACCAGGGGGGGACTGAAGCTTTCTTT
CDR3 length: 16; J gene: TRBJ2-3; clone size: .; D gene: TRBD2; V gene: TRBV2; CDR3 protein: CASTSVAGAVTDTQYF; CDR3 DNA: TGTGCCAGCACGTCTGTAGCGGGAGCGGTGACAGATACGCAGTATTTT
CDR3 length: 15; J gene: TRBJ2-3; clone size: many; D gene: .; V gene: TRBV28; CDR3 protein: CASSLGPQSTDTQYF; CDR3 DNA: TGTGCCAGCAGTTTAGGCCCACAAAGCACAGATACGCAGTATTTT
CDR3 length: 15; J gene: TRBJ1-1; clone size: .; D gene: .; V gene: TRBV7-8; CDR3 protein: CASSSQRRVNTEAFF; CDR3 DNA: TGTGCCAGCAGCTCGCAGAGGCGGGTGAACACTGAAGCTTTCTTT
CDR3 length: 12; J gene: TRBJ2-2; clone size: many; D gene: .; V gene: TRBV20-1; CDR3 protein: CSGVSPTGELFF; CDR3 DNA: TGCAGTGGCGTTTCTCCGACCGGGGAGCTGTTTTTT
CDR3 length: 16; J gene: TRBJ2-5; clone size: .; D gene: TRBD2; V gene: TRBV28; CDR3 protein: CASSLLASGMKETQYF; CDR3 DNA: TGTGCCAGCAGTTTATTGGCTAGCGGGATGAAAGAGACCCAGTACTTC
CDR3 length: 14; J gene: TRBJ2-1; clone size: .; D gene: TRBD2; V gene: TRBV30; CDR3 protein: CAWSGGTSGREQFF; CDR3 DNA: TGTGCCTGGAGTGGGGGGACTAGCGGTCGGGAGCAGTTCTTC
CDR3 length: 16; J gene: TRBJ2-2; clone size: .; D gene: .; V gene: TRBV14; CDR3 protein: CASSPFLGGQAWELFF; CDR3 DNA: TGTGCCAGCAGCCCGTTCCTGGGAGGTCAAGCCTGGGAGCTGTTTTTT
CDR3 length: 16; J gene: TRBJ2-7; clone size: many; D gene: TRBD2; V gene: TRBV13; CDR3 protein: CASSLQGLAGPGEQYF; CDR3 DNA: TGTGCCAGCAGCTTACAGGGACTAGCGGGCCCGGGCGAGCAGTACTTC
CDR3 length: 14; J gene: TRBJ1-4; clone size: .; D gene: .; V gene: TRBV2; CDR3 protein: CAGSEIGTSEKLFF; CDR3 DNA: TGTGCCGGCAGTGAAATAGGGACGAGTGAAAAACTGTTTTTT
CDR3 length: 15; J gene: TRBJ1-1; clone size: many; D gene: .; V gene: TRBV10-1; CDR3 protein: CASSPPDKMNTEAFF; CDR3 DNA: TGCGCCAGCAGTCCTCCGGACAAAATGAACACTGAAGCTTTCTTT
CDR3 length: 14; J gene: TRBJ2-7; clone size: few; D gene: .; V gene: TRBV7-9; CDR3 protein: CASSLSGTDYEQYF; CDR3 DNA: TGTGCCAGCAGCCTTAGCGGAACCGACTACGAGCAGTACTTC
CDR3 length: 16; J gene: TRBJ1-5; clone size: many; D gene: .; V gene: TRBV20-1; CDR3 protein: CSARSQGSMSNQPQHF; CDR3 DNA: TGCAGTGCTAGAAGCCAGGGGAGTATGAGCAATCAGCCCCAGCATTTT
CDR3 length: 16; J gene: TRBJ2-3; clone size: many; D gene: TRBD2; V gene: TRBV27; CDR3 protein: CASSLASGRWSDTQYF; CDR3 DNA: TGTGCCAGCAGTTTGGCTAGCGGGAGGTGGTCAGATACGCAGTATTTT
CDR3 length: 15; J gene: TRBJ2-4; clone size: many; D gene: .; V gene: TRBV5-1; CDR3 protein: CASRATGTAKNIQYF; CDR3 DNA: TGCGCCAGCAGAGCGACAGGGACTGCCAAAAACATTCAGTACTTC
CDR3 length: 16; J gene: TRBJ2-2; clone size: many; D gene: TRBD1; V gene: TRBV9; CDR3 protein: CASSAKGQTNTGELFF; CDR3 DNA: TGTGCCAGCAGCGCCAAGGGACAGACTAACACCGGGGAGCTGTTTTTT
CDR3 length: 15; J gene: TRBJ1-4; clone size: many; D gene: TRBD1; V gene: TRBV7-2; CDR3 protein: CASSLGQGNNEKLFF; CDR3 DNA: TGTGCCAGCAGCTTAGGACAGGGTAATAATGAAAAACTGTTTTTT
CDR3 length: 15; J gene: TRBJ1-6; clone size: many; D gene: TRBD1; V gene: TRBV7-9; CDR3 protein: CASSFGTGGNSPLHF; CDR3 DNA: TGTGCCAGCAGCTTCGGGACAGGGGGAAATTCACCCCTCCACTTT
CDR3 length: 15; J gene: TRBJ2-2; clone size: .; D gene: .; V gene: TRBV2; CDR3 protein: CASTYARGNTGELFF; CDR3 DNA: TGTGCCAGCACATACGCCAGGGGAAACACCGGGGAGCTGTTTTTT
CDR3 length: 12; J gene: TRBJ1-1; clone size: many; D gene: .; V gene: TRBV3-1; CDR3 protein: CASSRGPGEAFF; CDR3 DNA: TGTGCCAGCAGCCGAGGGCCGGGTGAAGCTTTCTTT
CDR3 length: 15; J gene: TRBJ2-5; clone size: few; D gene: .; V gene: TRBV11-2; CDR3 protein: CASSLDALPGETQYF; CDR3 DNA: TGTGCCAGCAGCTTAGACGCCCTCCCTGGTGAGACCCAGTACTTC
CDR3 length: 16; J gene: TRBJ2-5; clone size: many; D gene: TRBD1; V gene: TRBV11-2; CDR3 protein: CASSFNHRGIGETQYF; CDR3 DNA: TGTGCCAGCAGCTTCAACCACAGGGGTATTGGGGAGACCCAGTACTTC
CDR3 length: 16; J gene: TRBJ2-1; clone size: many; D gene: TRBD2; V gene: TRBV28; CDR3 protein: CASSSLASSGRGEQFF; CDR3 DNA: TGTGCCAGCAGCTCATTAGCCTCTAGCGGGAGGGGTGAGCAGTTCTTC
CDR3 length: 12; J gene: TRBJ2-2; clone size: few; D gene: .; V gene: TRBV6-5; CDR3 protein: CASSYMPGELFF; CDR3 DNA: TGTGCCAGCAGTTATATGCCCGGGGAGCTGTTTTTT
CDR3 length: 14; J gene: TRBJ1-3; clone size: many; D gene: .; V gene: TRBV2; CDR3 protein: CASSDSRGGNTIYF; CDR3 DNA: TGTGCCAGCAGTGATTCCAGGGGTGGAAACACCATATATTTT
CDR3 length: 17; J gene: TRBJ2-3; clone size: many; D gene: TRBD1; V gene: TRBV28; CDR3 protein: CASSQSQGGIGTDTQYF; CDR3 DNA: TGTGCCAGCAGTCAATCACAGGGGGGAATAGGCACAGATACGCAGTATTTT
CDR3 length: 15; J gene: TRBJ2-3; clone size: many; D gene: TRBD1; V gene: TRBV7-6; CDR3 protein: CASTAGTGVTDTQYF; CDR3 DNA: TGTGCCAGCACCGCCGGGACAGGGGTTACAGATACGCAGTATTTT
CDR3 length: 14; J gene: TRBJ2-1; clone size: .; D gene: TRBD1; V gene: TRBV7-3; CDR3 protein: CASSLSGQSNEQFF; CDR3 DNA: TGTGCCAGCAGCCTATCGGGACAGAGCAATGAGCAGTTCTTC
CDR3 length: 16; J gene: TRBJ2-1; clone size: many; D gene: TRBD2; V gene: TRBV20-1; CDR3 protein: CSARVQAGGPNNEQFF; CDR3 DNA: TGCAGTGCTAGAGTTCAAGCGGGAGGACCAAACAATGAGCAGTTCTTC
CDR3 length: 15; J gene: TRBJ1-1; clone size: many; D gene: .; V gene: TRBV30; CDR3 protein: CAWSTGFGTTTEAFF; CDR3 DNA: TGTGCCTGGTCGACGGGGTTTGGGACGACCACTGAAGCTTTCTTT
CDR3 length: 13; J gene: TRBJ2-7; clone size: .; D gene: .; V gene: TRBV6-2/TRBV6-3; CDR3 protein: CASTPPSLSEQYF; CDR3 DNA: TGTGCCAGCACCCCCCCCAGCCTATCCGAGCAGTACTTC
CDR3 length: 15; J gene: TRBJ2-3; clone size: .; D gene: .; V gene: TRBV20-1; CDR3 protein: CSATTSGVGTDTQYF; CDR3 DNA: TGCAGTGCTACCACATCAGGGGTGGGCACAGATACGCAGTATTTT
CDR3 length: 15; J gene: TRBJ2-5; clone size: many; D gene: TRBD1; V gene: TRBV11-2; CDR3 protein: CASSSTGGAGETQYF; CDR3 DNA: TGTGCCAGCAGCTCTACAGGGGGCGCGGGGGAGACCCAGTACTTC
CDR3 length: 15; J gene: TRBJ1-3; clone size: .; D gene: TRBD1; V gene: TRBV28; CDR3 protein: CASSFSTGARNTIYF; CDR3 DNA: TGTGCCAGCAGTTTTTCGACAGGGGCTAGAAACACCATATATTTT
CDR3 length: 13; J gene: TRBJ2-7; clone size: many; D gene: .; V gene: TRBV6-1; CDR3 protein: CASSEVYIYEQYF; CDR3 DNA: TGTGCCAGCAGTGAGGTATATATTTACGAGCAGTACTTC
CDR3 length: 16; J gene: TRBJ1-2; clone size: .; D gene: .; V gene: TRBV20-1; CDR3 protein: CSARGGGEGFNYGYTF; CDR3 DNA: TGCAGTGCTAGAGGTGGGGGGGAAGGATTTAACTATGGCTACACCTTC
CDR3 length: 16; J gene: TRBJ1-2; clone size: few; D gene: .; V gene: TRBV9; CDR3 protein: CASSVEAAVPNYGYTF; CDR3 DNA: TGTGCCAGCAGCGTAGAGGCAGCGGTCCCTAACTATGGCTACACCTTC
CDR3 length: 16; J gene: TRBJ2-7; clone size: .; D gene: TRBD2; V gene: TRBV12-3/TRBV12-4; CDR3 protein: CASSFGTSGSPYEQYF; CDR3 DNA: TGTGCCAGCAGTTTTGGGACTAGCGGGAGCCCCTACGAGCAGTACTTC
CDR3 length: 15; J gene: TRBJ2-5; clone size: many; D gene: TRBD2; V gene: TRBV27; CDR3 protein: CASSLLPAGAETQYF; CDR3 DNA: TGTGCCAGCAGTTTATTACCAGCGGGAGCGGAGACCCAGTACTTC
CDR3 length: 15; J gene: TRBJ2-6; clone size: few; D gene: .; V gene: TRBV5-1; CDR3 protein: CASSLTLSGANVLTF; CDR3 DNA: TGCGCCAGCAGCTTAACACTCTCTGGGGCCAACGTCCTGACTTTC